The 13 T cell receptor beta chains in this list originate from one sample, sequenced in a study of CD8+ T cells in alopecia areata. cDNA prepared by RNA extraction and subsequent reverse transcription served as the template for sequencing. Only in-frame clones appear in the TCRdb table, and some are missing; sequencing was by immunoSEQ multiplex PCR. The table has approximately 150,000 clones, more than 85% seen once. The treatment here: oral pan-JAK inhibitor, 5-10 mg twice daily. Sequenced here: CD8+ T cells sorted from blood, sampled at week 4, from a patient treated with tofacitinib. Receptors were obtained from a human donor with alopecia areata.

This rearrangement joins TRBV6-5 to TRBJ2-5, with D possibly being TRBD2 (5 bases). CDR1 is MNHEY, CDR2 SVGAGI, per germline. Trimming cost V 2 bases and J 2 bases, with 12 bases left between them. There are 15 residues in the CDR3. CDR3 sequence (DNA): TGTGCCAGCAGTTACGCGGGTAGTTCTCAAGAGACCCAGTACTTC. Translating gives CASSYAGSSQETQYF.

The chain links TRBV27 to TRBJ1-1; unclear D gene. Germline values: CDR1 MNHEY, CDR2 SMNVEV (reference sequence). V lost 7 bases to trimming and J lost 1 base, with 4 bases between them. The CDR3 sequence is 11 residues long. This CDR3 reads CASMGNTEAFF. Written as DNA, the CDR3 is TGTGCCAGCATGGGGAACACTGAAGCTTTCTTT.

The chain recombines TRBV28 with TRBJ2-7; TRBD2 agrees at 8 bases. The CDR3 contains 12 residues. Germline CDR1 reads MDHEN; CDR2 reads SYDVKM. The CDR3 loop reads CTIAGSSYEQYF. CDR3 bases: TGTACCATAGCGGGGAGCTCCTACGAGCAGTACTTC.

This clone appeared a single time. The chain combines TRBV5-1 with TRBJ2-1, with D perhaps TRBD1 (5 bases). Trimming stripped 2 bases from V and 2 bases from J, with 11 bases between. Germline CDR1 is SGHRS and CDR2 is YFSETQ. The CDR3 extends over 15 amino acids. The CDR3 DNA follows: TGCGCCAGCAGCTTAGGGGCAGCCACCTACAATGAGCAGTTCTTC. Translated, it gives CASSLGAATYNEQFF.

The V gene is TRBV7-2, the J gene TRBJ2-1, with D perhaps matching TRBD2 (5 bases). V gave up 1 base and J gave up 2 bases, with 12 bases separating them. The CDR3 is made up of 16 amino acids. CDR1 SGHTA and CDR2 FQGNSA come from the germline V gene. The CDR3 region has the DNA TGTGCCAGCAGCTTAGATAAGCTAGCTGCCTACAATGAGCAGTTCTTC. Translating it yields CASSLDKLAAYNEQFF.

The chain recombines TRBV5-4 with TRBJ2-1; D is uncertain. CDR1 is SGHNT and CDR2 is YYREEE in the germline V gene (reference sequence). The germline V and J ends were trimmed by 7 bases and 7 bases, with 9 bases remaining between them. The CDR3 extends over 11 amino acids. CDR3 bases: TGTGCCAGCGCTAGTCTGAATGAGCAGTTCTTC. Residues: CASASLNEQFF. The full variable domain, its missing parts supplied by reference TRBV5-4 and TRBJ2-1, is ETGVTQSPTHLIKTRGQQVTLRCSSQSGHNTVSWYQQALGQGPQFIFQYYREEENGRGNFPPRFSGLQFPNYSSELNVNALELDDSALYLCASASLNEQFFGPGTRLTVL.

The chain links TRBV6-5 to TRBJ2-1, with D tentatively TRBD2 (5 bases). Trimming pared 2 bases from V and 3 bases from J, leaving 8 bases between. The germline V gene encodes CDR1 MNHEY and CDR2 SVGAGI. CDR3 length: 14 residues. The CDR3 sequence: CASSYGGYYNEQFF. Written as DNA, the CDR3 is TGTGCCAGCAGTTACGGCGGGTACTACAATGAGCAGTTCTTC.

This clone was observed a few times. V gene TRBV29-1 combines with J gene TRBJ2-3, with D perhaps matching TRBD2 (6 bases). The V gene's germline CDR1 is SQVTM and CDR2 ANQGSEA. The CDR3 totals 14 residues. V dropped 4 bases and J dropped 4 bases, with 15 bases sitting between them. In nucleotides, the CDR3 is TGCAGCGTTGCGGAGGGGAAGAGTCCAGATACGCAGTATTTT. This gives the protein CSVAEGKSPDTQYF.

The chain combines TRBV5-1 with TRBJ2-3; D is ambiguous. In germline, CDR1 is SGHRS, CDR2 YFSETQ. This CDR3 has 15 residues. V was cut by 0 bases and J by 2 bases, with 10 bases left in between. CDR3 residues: CASSLEVFPTDTQYF. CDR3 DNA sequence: TGCGCCAGCAGCTTGGAGGTCTTCCCCACAGATACGCAGTATTTT. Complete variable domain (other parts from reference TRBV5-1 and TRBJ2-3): KAGVTQTPRYLIKTRGQQVTLSCSPISGHRSVSWYQQTPGQGLQFLFEYFSETQRNKGNFPGRFSGRQFSNSRSEMNVSTLELGDSALYLCASSLEVFPTDTQYFGPGTRLTVL.

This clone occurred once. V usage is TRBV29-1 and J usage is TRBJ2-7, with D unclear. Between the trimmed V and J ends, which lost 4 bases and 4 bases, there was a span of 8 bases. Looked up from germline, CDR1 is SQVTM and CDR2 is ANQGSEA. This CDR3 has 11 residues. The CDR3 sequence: CSVGKTYEQYF. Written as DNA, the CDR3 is TGCAGCGTTGGGAAGACGTACGAGCAGTACTTC.

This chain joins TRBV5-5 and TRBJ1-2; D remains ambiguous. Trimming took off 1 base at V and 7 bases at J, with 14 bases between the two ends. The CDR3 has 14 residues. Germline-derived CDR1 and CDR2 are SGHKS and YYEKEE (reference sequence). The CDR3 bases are TGTGCCAGCAGCTTGAGGGAAACAGTCCCTGGCTACACCTTC. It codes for CASSLRETVPGYTF. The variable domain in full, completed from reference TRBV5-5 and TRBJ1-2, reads DAGVTQSPTHLIKTRGQQVTLRCSPISGHKSVSWYQQVLGQGPQFIFQYYEKEERGRGNFPDRFSARQFPNYSSELNVNALLLGDSALYLCASSLRETVPGYTFGSGTRLTVV.

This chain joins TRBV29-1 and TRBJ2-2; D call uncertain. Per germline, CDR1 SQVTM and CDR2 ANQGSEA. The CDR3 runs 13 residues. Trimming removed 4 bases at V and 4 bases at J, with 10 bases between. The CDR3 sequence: CSVVGVSTGELFF. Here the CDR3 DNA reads TGCAGCGTTGTTGGAGTGTCCACCGGGGAGCTGTTTTTT.

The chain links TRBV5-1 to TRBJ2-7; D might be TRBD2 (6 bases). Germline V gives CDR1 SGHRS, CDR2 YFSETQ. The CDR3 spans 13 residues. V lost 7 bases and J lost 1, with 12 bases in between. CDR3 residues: CASQPDYSYEQYF. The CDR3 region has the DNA TGCGCCAGCCAACCGGACTATTCCTACGAGCAGTACTTC.